The rows below give T cell receptor beta chains drawn from one sample of a study of blood T cell repertoires in COVID-19. Only in-frame clones appear in the TCRdb table, and some are missing; sequencing was by immunoSEQ multiplex PCR. The sample carries about 120,000 clones, more than 75% recorded once. The material sequenced was peripheral blood. The receptors shown here come from a woman in her forties or fifties with acute or convalescent COVID-19. Each CDR3 is given with its conserved first and last residue. The order of the fields is clone size, V gene, D gene, J gene, CDR3 protein, CDR3 DNA. A D gene is named only where the DNA matches it firmly. Size is stated for part of the rows, as once, few or many counts, or as a class when the clone is expanded.

clone size: NA
V gene: TRBV5-1
D gene: NA
J gene: TRBJ2-3
CDR3 protein: CASERRPSTDTQYF
CDR3 DNA: TGCGCCAGCGAACGGAGGCCTAGCACAGATACGCAGTATTTT

clone size: NA
V gene: TRBV2
D gene: NA
J gene: TRBJ1-6
CDR3 protein: CASSEFGGSSYNSPLHF
CDR3 DNA: TGTGCCAGCAGTGAATTCGGGGGATCCTCCTATAATTCACCCCTCCACTTT

clone size: NA
V gene: TRBV6-5
D gene: TRBD1
J gene: TRBJ1-4
CDR3 protein: CASRFTGTGGEKLFF
CDR3 DNA: TGTGCCAGCAGGTTTACCGGGACAGGAGGCGAAAAACTGTTTTTT

clone size: once
V gene: TRBV27
D gene: TRBD2
J gene: TRBJ2-1
CDR3 protein: CASSSPLAGSSYNEQFF
CDR3 DNA: TGTGCCAGCAGTTCTCCGTTAGCGGGGAGCTCCTACAATGAGCAGTTCTTC

clone size: NA
V gene: TRBV6-2/TRBV6-3
D gene: NA
J gene: TRBJ1-1
CDR3 protein: CASTPDTYTEAFF
CDR3 DNA: TGTGCCAGCACCCCCGACACCTACACTGAAGCTTTCTTT

clone size: once
V gene: TRBV6-4
D gene: TRBD1
J gene: TRBJ2-1
CDR3 protein: CASSKTGGNEQFF
CDR3 DNA: TGTGCCAGCAGTAAGACAGGGGGCAATGAGCAGTTCTTC

clone size: NA
V gene: TRBV27
D gene: TRBD2
J gene: TRBJ2-1
CDR3 protein: CASRKRGGTTSYNEQFF
CDR3 DNA: TGTGCCAGCAGGAAGAGGGGTGGGACTACCTCCTACAATGAGCAGTTCTTC

clone size: few
V gene: TRBV5-4
D gene: TRBD2
J gene: TRBJ2-7
CDR3 protein: CASSLGAGGASYEQYF
CDR3 DNA: TGTGCCAGCAGCTTGGGGGCGGGAGGGGCCTCCTACGAGCAGTACTTC

clone size: NA
V gene: TRBV7-2
D gene: TRBD1
J gene: TRBJ1-5
CDR3 protein: CASSPTGLRQPQHF
CDR3 DNA: TGTGCCAGCAGCCCGACAGGGCTTAGGCAGCCCCAGCATTTT

clone size: few
V gene: TRBV6-5
D gene: NA
J gene: TRBJ1-1
CDR3 protein: CASSFSGGYTEAFF
CDR3 DNA: TGTGCCAGCAGTTTCTCGGGGGGATACACTGAAGCTTTCTTT

clone size: few
V gene: TRBV12-3/TRBV12-4
D gene: TRBD1
J gene: TRBJ1-2
CDR3 protein: CASSWGTGNGYTF
CDR3 DNA: TGTGCCAGCAGTTGGGGGACAGGGAATGGCTACACCTTC

clone size: NA
V gene: TRBV5-4
D gene: TRBD1
J gene: TRBJ1-6
CDR3 protein: CASSLGGQGYNSPLHF
CDR3 DNA: TGTGCCAGCAGCTTAGGTGGACAGGGTTATAATTCACCCCTCCACTTT

clone size: few
V gene: TRBV11-3
D gene: NA
J gene: TRBJ1-4
CDR3 protein: CASSLSRQGGEKLFF
CDR3 DNA: TGTGCCAGCAGCTTAAGTCGTCAGGGCGGTGAAAAACTGTTTTTT

clone size: NA
V gene: TRBV10-3
D gene: TRBD2
J gene: TRBJ2-5
CDR3 protein: CAIRDSGVETQYF
CDR3 DNA: TGTGCCATCAGGGATAGCGGGGTGGAGACCCAGTACTTC

clone size: NA
V gene: TRBV19
D gene: NA
J gene: TRBJ1-1
CDR3 protein: CASSIEGAGAGRNTEAFF
CDR3 DNA: TGTGCCAGTAGTATAGAGGGGGCCGGCGCAGGTCGGAACACTGAAGCTTTCTTT

clone size: NA
V gene: TRBV27
D gene: TRBD2
J gene: TRBJ2-3
CDR3 protein: CASSFLGLAGGPDTQYF
CDR3 DNA: TGTGCCAGCAGTTTCCTTGGACTAGCGGGGGGGCCAGATACGCAGTATTTT

clone size: NA
V gene: TRBV27
D gene: TRBD2
J gene: TRBJ2-1
CDR3 protein: CASSFPGLAGHRNEQFF
CDR3 DNA: TGTGCCAGCAGTTTTCCAGGACTAGCGGGGCATAGGAATGAGCAGTTCTTC

clone size: NA
V gene: TRBV11-3
D gene: NA
J gene: TRBJ2-7
CDR3 protein: CASSLGQGKTYEQYF
CDR3 DNA: TGTGCCAGCAGCTTAGGGCAGGGGAAGACCTACGAGCAGTACTTC

clone size: NA
V gene: TRBV5-6
D gene: TRBD2
J gene: TRBJ2-1
CDR3 protein: CASSATSGRAEFF
CDR3 DNA: TGTGCCAGCAGCGCAACTAGCGGGAGGGCCGAGTTCTTC

clone size: NA
V gene: TRBV4-3
D gene: TRBD1
J gene: TRBJ2-2
CDR3 protein: CASSQGQPNTGELFF
CDR3 DNA: TGCGCCAGCAGCCAGGGACAGCCGAACACCGGGGAGCTGTTTTTT